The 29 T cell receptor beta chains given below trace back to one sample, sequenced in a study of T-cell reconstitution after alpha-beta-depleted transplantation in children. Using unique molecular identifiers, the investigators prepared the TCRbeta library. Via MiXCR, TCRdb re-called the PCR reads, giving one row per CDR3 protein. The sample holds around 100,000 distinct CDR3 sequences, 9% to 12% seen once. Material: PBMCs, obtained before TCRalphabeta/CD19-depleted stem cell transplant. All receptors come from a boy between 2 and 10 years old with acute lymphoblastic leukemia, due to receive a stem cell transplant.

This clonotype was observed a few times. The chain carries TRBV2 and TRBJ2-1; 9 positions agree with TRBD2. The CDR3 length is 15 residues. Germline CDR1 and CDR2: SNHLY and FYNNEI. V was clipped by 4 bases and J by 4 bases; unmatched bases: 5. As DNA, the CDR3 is TGTGCCAGCAGTGTTACTAGCGGGTATTACAATGAGCAGTTCTTC. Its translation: CASSVTSGYYNEQFF.

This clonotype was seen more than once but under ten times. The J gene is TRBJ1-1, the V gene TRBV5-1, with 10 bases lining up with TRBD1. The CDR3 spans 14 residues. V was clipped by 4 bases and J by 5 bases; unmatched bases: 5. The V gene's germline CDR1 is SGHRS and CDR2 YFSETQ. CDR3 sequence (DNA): TGCGCCAGCAGCACCGACAGGGGGCGGACTGAAGCTTTCTTT. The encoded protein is CASSTDRGRTEAFF.

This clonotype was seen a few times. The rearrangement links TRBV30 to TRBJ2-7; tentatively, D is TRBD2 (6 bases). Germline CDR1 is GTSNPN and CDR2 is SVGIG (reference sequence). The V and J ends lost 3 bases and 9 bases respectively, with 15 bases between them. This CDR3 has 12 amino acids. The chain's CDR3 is CAWRPNSGVQYF. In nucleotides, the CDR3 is TGTGCCTGGAGGCCCAACTCGGGGGTGCAGTACTTC.

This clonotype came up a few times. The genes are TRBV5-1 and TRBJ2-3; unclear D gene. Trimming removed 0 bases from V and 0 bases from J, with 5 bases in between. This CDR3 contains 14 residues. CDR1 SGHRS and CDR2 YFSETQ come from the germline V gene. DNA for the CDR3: TGCGCCAGCAGCTTGGAGCAGAGCACAGATACGCAGTATTTT. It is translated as CASSLEQSTDTQYF.

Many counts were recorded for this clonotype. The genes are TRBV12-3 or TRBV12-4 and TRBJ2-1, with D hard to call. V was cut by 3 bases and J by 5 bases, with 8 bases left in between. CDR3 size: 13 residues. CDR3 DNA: TGTGCCAGCAGTTTCCGACTCCACAATGAGCAGTTCTTC. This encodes CASSFRLHNEQFF.

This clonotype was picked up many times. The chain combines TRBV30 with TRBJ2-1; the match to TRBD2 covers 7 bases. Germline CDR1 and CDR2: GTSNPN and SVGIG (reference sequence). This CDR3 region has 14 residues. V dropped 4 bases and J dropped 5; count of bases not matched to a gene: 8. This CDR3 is CAWTLSGANNEQFF. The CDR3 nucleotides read TGTGCCTGGACTTTAAGCGGGGCAAACAATGAGCAGTTCTTC.

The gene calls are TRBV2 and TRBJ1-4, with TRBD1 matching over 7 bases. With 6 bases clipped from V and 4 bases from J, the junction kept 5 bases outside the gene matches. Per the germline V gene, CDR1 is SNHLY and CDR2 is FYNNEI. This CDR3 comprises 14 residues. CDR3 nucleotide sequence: TGTGCCAGCAGAGCCGGGACAGTTAATGAAAAACTGTTTTTT. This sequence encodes CASRAGTVNEKLFF.

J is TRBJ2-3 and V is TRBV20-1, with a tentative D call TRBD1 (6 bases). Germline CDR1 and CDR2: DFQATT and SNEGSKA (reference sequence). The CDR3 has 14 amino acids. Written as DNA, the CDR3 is TGCAGCTACAGGGAAGGTTTTCCCACAGATACGCAGTATTTT. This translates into CSYREGFPTDTQYF.

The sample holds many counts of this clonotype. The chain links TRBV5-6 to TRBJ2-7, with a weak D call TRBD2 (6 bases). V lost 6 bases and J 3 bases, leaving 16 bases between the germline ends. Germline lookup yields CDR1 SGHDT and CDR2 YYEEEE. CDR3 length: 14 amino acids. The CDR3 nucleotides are TGTGCCAGCACCACCGGGACTGGGGTCTACGAGCAGTACTTC. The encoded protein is CASTTGTGVYEQYF.

CDR3 DNA: TGCAGCGTTGGTAGCGGGAGGACCGGGAGGGCCGTCCGCTACGAGCAGTACTTC. It specifies CSVGSGRTGRAVRYEQYF. The chain recombines TRBV29-1 with TRBJ2-7; 10 bases match TRBD2. Germline loops: CDR1 SQVTM, CDR2 ANQGSEA. V lost 4 bases to trimming and J lost 3 bases; unmatched junction nucleotides: 18. The length of the CDR3 is 18 residues.

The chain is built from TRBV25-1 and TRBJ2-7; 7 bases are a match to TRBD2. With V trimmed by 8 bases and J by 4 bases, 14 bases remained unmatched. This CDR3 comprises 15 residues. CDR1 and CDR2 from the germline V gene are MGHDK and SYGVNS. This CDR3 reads CASEGQRLANYEQYF. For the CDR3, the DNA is TGTGCCAGCGAAGGGCAGAGACTAGCTAATTACGAGCAGTACTTC.

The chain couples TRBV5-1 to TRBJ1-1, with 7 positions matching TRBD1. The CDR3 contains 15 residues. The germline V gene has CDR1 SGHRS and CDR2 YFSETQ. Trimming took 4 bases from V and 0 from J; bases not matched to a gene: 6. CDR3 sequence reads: CASSTYRGVNTEAFF. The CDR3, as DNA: TGCGCCAGCAGCACTTACAGGGGAGTGAACACTGAAGCTTTCTTT.

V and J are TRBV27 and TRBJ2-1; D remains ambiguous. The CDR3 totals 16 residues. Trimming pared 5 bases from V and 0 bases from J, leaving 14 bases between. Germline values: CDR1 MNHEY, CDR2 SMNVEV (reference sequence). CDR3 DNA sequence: TGTGCCAGCAGTCCCTCTCAAACGAGCTCCTACAATGAGCAGTTCTTC. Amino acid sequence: CASSPSQTSSYNEQFF.

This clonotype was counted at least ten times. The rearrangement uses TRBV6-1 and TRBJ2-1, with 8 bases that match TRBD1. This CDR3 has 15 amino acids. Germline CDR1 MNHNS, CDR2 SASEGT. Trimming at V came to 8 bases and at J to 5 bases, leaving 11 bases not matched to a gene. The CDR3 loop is CASRGRDRINNEQFF. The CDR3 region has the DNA TGTGCCAGCCGGGGCCGGGACAGGATAAACAATGAGCAGTTCTTC.

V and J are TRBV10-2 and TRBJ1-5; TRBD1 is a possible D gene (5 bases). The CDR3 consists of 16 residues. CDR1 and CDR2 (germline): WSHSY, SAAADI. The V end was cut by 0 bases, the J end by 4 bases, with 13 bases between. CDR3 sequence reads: CASSESWQGLNQPQHF. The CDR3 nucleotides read TGCGCCAGCAGTGAGTCGTGGCAGGGACTAAATCAGCCCCAGCATTTT.

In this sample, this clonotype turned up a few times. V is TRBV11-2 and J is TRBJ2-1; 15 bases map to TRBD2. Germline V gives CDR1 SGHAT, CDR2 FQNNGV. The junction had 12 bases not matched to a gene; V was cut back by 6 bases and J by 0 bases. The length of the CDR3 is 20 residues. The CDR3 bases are TGTGCCAGCAGTCAACCCCGGACTAGCGGGAGGGGCAGCTCCTACAATGAGCAGTTCTTC. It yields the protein CASSQPRTSGRGSSYNEQFF.

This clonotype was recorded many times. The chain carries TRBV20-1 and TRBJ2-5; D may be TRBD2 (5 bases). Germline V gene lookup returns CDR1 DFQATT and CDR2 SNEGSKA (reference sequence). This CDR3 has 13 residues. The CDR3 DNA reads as TGCAGCGCCCTTTGGACTCGCCAAGAGACCCAGTACTTC. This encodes CSALWTRQETQYF.

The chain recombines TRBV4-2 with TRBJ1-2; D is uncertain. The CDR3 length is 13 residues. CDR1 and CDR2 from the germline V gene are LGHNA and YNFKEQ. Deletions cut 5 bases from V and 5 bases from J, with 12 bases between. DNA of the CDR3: TGTGCCAGCAGCTCCGGGGTCCCTTATGGCTACACCTTC. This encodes CASSSGVPYGYTF.

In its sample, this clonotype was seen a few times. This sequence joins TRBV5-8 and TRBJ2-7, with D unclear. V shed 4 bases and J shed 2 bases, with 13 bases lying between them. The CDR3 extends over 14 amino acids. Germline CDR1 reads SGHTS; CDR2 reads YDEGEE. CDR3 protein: CASSPTYKTYEQYF. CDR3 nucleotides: TGTGCCAGCAGCCCGACCTATAAAACCTACGAGCAGTACTTC.

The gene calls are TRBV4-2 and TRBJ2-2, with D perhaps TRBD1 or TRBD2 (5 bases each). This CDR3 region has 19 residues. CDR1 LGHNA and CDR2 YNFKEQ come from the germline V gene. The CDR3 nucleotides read TGTGTCTGCAGGGACCGGGACCCACCCCCAGACTTGAACACCGGGGAGCTGTTTTTT. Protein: CVCRDRDPPPDLNTGELFF.

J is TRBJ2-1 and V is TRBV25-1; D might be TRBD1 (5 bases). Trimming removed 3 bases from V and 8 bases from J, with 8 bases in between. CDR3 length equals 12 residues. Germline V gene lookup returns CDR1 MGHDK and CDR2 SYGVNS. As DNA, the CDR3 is TGTGCCAGCAGTGACAGGGTACATGAGCAGTTCTTC. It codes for CASSDRVHEQFF.

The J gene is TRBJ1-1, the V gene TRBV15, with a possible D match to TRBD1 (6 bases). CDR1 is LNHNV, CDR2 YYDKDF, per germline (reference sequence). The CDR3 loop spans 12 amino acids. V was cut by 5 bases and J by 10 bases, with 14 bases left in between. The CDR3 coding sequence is TGTGCCACCAGCTACCAGGCCAGGGGAGCTTTCTTT. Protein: CATSYQARGAFF.

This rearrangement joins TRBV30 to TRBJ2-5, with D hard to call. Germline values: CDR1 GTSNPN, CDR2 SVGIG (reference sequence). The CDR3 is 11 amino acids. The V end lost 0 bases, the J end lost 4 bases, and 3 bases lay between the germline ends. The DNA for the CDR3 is TGTGCCTGGAGTGTCCGAGAGACCCAGTACTTC. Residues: CAWSVRETQYF.

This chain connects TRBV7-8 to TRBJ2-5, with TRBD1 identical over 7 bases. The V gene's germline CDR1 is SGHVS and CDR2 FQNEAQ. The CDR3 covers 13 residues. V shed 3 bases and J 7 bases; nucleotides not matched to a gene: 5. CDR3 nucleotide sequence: TGTGCCAGCAGCTTGACAGGGACGGGGACCCAGTACTTC. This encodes CASSLTGTGTQYF.

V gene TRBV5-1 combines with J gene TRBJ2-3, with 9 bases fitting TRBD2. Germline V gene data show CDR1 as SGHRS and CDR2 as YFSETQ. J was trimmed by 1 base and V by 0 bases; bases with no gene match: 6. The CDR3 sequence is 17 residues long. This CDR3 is CASSLVVGGRGTDTQYF. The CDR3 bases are TGCGCCAGCAGCTTGGTCGTTGGCGGGAGGGGCACAGATACGCAGTATTTT.

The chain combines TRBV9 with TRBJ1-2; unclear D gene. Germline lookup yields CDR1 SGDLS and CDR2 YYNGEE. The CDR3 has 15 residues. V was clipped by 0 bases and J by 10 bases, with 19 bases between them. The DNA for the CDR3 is TGTGCCAGCAGCGTAGAAGCAAAACCAAGGGAGGTCTACACCTTC. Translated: CASSVEAKPREVYTF.

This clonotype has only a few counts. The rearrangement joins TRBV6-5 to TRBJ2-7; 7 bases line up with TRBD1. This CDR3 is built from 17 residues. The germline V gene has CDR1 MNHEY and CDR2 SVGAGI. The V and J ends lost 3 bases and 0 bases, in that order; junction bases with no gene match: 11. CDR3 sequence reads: CASSYPPDGQDSYEQYF. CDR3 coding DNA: TGTGCCAGCAGTTATCCCCCAGACGGACAGGACTCCTACGAGCAGTACTTC.

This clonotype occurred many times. CDR3 bases: TGCAGTGCTCCCCCCGCGACAGGTCGGGCAGATACGCAGTATTTT. Residues: CSAPPATGRADTQYF. The V and J genes are TRBV20-1 and TRBJ2-3; a weak D match, TRBD1 (6 bases). The V end lost 5 bases, the J end lost 4 bases, and 19 bases lay between the germline ends. The CDR3 has 15 residues. CDR1 is DFQATT, CDR2 SNEGSKA, per germline (reference sequence).

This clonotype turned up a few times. The chain's CDR3 is CSVGVSGVNTEAFF. The CDR3 DNA reads as TGCAGCGTTGGGGTGTCGGGGGTGAACACTGAAGCTTTCTTT. The rearrangement links TRBV29-1 to TRBJ1-1, with D possibly matching TRBD1 (5 bases). CDR1 is SQVTM and CDR2 is ANQGSEA in the germline V gene. This CDR3 spans 14 amino acids. Trimming cost V 4 bases and J 0 bases, with 12 bases left between them.